This paragraph covers one T cell receptor (beta chain) sequence. It lacks a known antigen. No base-level quality is on record; no much larger clone is a single base apart. From its cysteine to its phenylalanine, the CDR3 spans 16 amino acids. Only the CDR3 portion is preserved as DNA: 48 bases, with reading frame beginning at the first base. The junction shows trimming of 0 bases on V and 2 bases on J, plus 11 bases between the germline ends. Reading the germline V gene gives CDR1 SQVTM and CDR2 ANQGSEA. The method was the immunoSEQ multiplex PCR assay. A mixture of 60 forward primers for TCR Vbeta segments and 13 reverse primers for TCR Jbeta segments was used in the multiplex PCR. The CDR3 region of rearranged TCR beta genes was amplified from genomic DNA with a multiplex PCR assay. Amplified TCR beta libraries were sequenced as 87-base-pair reads on the Illumina HiSeq System. The authors' pipeline ran thus. Across the roughly 670 repertoires, a later analysis counted approximately 75 million unique TCR beta chains, some 11 million of which were shared by at least two donors. Raw reads were error-corrected and collapsed into unique sequences with a nearest-neighbor algorithm that merged closely related sequences to remove PCR and sequencing errors. V, D and J gene segments were assigned by aligning CDR3 sequences to IMGT reference sequences. For a sequence to be retained, at least a six-nucleotide match to both a V gene segment and a J gene segment was required. Rearrangements were called productive when the CDR3 lacked stop codons and stayed in frame with V and J; all others were non-productive. Following IMGT convention, CDR3 was defined as the stretch from the second conserved V-encoded cysteine to the conserved J-encoded phenylalanine. The earlier analysis of about 640 of the donors excluded any sequence lacking an unambiguous match to a single V gene segment. An earlier analysis of fewer than 650 of the donors classified V segments as functional when productive rearrangements were above 56.7% and as segregating when the standard deviation between donors was above 5%. A statistical classification framework was built to diagnose cytomegalovirus status from the catalog of TCR beta chain sequences. In a later analysis, TCR nucleotide sequences were compared against IMGT/GENE-DB human TR gene sequences so that V and J genes could be assigned. The TCRdist pipeline was used in a later analysis to assign CDR3 sequences and most-parsimonious VDJ recombination scenarios. In a later analysis, every TCR beta chain was defined by the combination of its CDR3 amino acid sequence and its V-gene family, and reads without a unique V-gene family were dropped. To address suspected cross-contamination and a sequencing artifact, a later analysis removed 450 to 700 highly shared, low-generation-probability nucleotide sequences. In a later analysis, a clonal expansion index was calculated for each public chain from normalized within-repertoire ranks of inferred template counts. In a later analysis, generation probabilities were computed with a VDJ recombination model fitted to out-of-frame rearrangements, and the resulting probabilities were checked against IGoR. In a later analysis, TCR-TCR, TCR-HLA and TCR-CMV co-occurrence was scored with hypergeometric tests, and a repertoire-size bias correction was applied to TCR pairs. False discovery rates were estimated in a later analysis by permuting HLA or CMV assignments 20 times. A later analysis grouped co-occurring TCRs with DBSCAN, adding TCRdist sequence similarity when clustering within HLA-allele-positive subsets. Repertoires with fewer than 30,000 or more than 120,000 public chains were left out of co-occurrence clustering, as were four to six repertoires with anomalous nucleotide sharing. TCRdb re-hosts the immuneACCESS table, in-frame sequences only. Its copies lack some clones; in the studies checked, an unresolved V gene accounts for under half of them, and the cause for the rest is not known. Clone size and V and J calls were adopted from that table, with D and trimming inferred from the DNA. This sample is represented by 150,000 to 200,000 clones; about three quarters of them were singletons. Around 1% of the sample belongs to the ten largest clones.

The cohort was made up of roughly 670 healthy bone marrow donors. Cohort members were all nominally healthy when sampled, although unrecorded immune exposures were likely present. The donor was CMV seropositive and was included in the group of 289 seropositive cohort members. A peripheral blood sample was collected from each donor, and TCR beta sequencing was performed on peripheral blood mononuclear cells. Genomic DNA was extracted from the blood cell samples with the Qiagen DNeasy Blood Extraction Kit. The source of the sample is a study of cytomegalovirus exposure and HLA in healthy donors (dated by TCRdb to 2016 to 2017). Regarding the research as a whole: An earlier analysis of approximately 640 of the donors reported more than 250 Gb of sequence data and roughly 100 million unique TCR beta sequences from some 180 million T cells. To decide whether each TCR beta V gene segment behaved as functional or pseudogenic, an earlier analysis of some 600 of the donors relied on high-throughput TCR beta sequencing. Five DR-DQ haplotypes were handled as single units for association and clustering, since linkage in the cohort was strong. Approximately 310 gigabases of sequencing data and around 80 million unique TCR sequences made up an early release that covered fewer than 650 HLA-typed donors. HLA typing covered class I and class II loci at four-digit resolution. In a later genetic analysis, genome-wide SNP genotypes for about three fifths of the roughly 670 donors were used, and that subset was treated as a discovery cohort. The genetic ancestry cluster associated with self-reported Caucasian donors included 65% to 90% of the roughly 390 genotyped donors. All discovery cohort repertoires had been generated on a single sequencing platform. The number of typed donors differed by locus: 629-630 for A, B, C, DRB1 and DQB1; 500 to 550 for DQA1; 606 for DPA1; and around 470 for DPB1. Donor age, sex, ethnicity and CMV serostatus were compiled together with the repertoire data. The study aimed to test whether cataloging public T cell receptors could reveal signatures of past pathogen exposure. On average, about 200,000 unique TCR beta nucleotide sequences were sequenced per donor among about 400 genotyped donors of the cohort, with roughly 18% of those sequences being non-productive. A later analysis re-analyzed previously published TCR beta repertoires from roughly 600 donors and added high-resolution HLA genotyping to study TCR occurrence patterns. Along with the roughly 700-subject first cohort, a separate validation cohort of 120 different subjects was used. In the later analysis, no new phenotypic data were used to find candidate immune exposures; instead, reliance was placed on TCR beta sequences and their occurrence across donors. High-throughput TCR immunosequencing, statistical association of individual TCRs with disease status, and machine learning were combined to predict cytomegalovirus infection status. The T cell repertoires of around 730 subjects were profiled by immunosequencing and related to cytomegalovirus serostatus. Here is what the overall study found, with its caveats: According to a later analysis, most CMV-associated TCR beta chains appeared to be HLA-restricted, and the HLA associations seemed to be driven largely by CMV exposure. A later analysis found that TCR association rates varied across HLA loci, with DRB1 alleles showing the most associated TCRs and HLA-C alleles the fewest. An earlier analysis of some 560 of the donors showed that most TCR beta V segments appeared in productive rearrangements either about 87% or about 30% of the time, which broadly matched IMGT annotations. A group of highly shared sequence variants was considered likely to be a technical artifact of the sequencing pipeline. A further reported finding was that TCR beta sequences accurately predicted the HLA-A and HLA-B alleles for most subjects in the first cohort. Because HLA typing was missing for some donors at each locus, association tests included only the typed subset. A later analysis found that HLA-associated TCR beta chains were more clonally expanded and had lower generation probabilities than equally common non-associated chains. Over 15 rarely observed V segments, including chromosome 9 orphons, were excluded from the earlier analysis of some 590 of the donors because counts were too low. Cytomegalovirus status was reported to be diagnosed by the classifier with high specificity and sensitivity in both the original and validation cohorts. In vitro tests confirmed that a few of the cytomegalovirus-associated TCR beta chains recognize cytomegalovirus antigens. The authors suggested that the approach could potentially be generalized to other disease states and immunological phenotypes. Correlated functional status among segregating V segments might reflect linkage disequilibrium, but an unknown experimental factor could not be ruled out. Across donors, most TCR sequences were observed very rarely, whereas some public TCRs were present in many individuals. Some IMGT-functional V segments, including TRBV6-2 and TRBV6-3, could not be told apart with the 87-base-pair reads, so those segments were excluded. A later genetic analysis reported fewer N-insertions in productive TCRs among donors in an Asian-associated ancestry cluster than the approximately 700-donor mean. Strong co-occurrence of HLA alleles, especially DR and DQ, made assigning TCR associations to individual alleles difficult. In a later analysis, several top co-occurrence clusters were reported to appear linked to parvovirus B19, influenza, CMV and Epstein-Barr virus. This cohort had only TCR beta chains sequenced, and the lack of alpha or paired-chain data limited which features could be detected. Roughly uniform sequencing depth across donors was assumed in presence/absence analyses, although this assumption may not hold. The only immune exposure information available for the cohort was CMV serostatus. A later analysis associated about 17,000 TCR beta sequences with specific HLA alleles at a false discovery rate of 0.05. A later genetic analysis associated a missense DCLRE1C variant with V-gene and J-gene trimming of TCR beta chains, and an independent cohort replicated the association. A total of fewer than 200 TCR beta chains were listed by the study as associated with cytomegalovirus.

Sequences were obtained from PBMCs. This clonotype was sampled from a woman in her forties or fifties in good health and CMV-seropositive. The chain joins TRBV29-1 to TRBJ2-6; TRBD2 is a possible D gene, resting on 6 matching bases. The sequence in DNA is TGCAGCGTTGAAGAAGGAGGGGCGGCTGGGGCCAACGTCCTGACTTTC. The resulting protein is CSVEEGGAAGANVLTF.